This TCR beta chain emerged from a study of T cell repertoires in cytomegalovirus infection. On the study more broadly: It was the public TCR beta signatures that indicated both CMV infection and matching HLA type.

Trimming cost V 9 bases and J 7 bases; bases outside gene matches: 8. The CDR3 extends over 13 amino acids. Overall study findings and caveats: Carriage of CMV together with the relevant HLA was identifiable through cumulative public TCR beta family frequency.

TCRdb passed the reads through MiXCR, listing each CDR3 protein once. The data show 250,000 to 300,000 distinct CDR3 sequences, 20% to 25% seen once. To note about this clonotype: Its antigen remains unidentified.

The chain has TRBV12-3 or TRBV12-4 and TRBJ1-5; 8 bases line up with TRBD1. Sequencing used cultured PBMCs, obtained from culture after CMV antigen stimulation. This sequence was found in a human donor in good health (CMV status not recorded). Some clones in this sample may be carry-over from other donors' samples. The CDR3 spells CASGQGVEQPQHF. CDR3 sequence (DNA): TGTGCCAGTGGACAGGGCGTGGAGCAGCCCCAGCATTTT.